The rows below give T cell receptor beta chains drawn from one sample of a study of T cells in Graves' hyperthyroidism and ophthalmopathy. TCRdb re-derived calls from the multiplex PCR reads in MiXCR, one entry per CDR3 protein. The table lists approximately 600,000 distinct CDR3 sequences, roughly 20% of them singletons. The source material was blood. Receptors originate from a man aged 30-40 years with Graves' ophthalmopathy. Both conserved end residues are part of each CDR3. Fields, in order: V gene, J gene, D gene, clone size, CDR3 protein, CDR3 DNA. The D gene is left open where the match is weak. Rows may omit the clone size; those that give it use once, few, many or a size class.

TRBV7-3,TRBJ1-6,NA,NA,CASSLSRDDNSLLHF,TGTGCCAGCAGCTTAAGCCGGGACGATAATTCACTCCTCCACTTT
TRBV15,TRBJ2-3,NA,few,CATSRDRTLRAGSDTQYF,TGTGCCACCAGCAGAGATCGAACCCTGAGGGCGGGTTCGGATACGCAGTATTTT
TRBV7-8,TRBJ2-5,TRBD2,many,CASSNMPQASGRIETQYF,TGTGCCAGCAGCAATATGCCTCAAGCTAGCGGGAGAATTGAGACCCAGTACTTC
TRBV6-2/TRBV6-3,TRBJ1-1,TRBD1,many,CASSSTGDLNTEAFF,TGTGCCAGCAGTTCGACAGGGGACCTGAACACTGAAGCTTTCTTT
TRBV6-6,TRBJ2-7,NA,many,CASSYSMRSNEQYF,TGTGCCAGCAGTTACTCGATGCGTAGTAACGAGCAGTACTTC
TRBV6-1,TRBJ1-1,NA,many,CASSEVQENTEAFF,TGTGCCAGCAGTGAAGTTCAGGAGAACACTGAAGCTTTCTTT
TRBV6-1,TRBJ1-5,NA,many,CASSSGAESNQPQHF,TGTGCCAGCAGTTCGGGGGCCGAAAGCAATCAGCCCCAGCATTTT
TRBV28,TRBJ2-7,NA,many,CASSGLRTLQYF,TGTGCCAGCAGTGGACTACGGACTCTGCAGTACTTC
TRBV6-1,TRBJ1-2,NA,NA,CASSPGRGDYGYTF,TGTGCCAGCAGTCCCGGGAGGGGCGACTATGGCTACACCTTC
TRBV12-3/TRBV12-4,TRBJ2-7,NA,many,CASSPDRYEQYF,TGTGCCAGCAGTCCCGATCGTTACGAGCAGTACTTC
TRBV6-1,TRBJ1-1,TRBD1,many,CASSPWRDRAAFF,TGTGCCAGCAGTCCTTGGAGGGACAGGGCAGCTTTCTTT
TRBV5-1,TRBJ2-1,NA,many,CASSLGTMGGTYNEQFF,TGCGCCAGCAGCTTGGGGACTATGGGCGGAACCTACAATGAGCAGTTCTTC